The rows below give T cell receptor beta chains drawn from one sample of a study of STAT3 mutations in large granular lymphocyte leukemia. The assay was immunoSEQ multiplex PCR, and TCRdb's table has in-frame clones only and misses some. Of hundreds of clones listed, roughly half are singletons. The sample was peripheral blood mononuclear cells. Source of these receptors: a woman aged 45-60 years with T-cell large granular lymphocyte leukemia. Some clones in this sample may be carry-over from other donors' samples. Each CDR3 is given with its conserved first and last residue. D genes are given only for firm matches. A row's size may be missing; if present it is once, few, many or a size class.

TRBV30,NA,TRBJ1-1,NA,CAWTSLRGHPNTEAFF,TGTGCCTGGACTTCTTTGCGGGGACACCCGAACACTGAAGCTTTCTTT
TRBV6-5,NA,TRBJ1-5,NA,CASRTGFLQPQHF,TGTGCCAGCAGAACAGGGTTCCTTCAGCCCCAGCATTTT
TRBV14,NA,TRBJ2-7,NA,CASSHPGHTYEQYF,TGTGCCAGCAGCCACCCCGGACATACCTACGAGCAGTACTTC
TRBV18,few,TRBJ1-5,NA,CASSRGGTQPQHF,TGTGCCAGCTCACGAGGGGGGACACAGCCCCAGCATTTT
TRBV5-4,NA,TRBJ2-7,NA,CASSGAGSPNEQYF,TGTGCCAGCAGCGGAGCCGGGAGTCCCAACGAGCAGTACTTC
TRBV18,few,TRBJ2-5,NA,CASSPSRETQYF,TGTGCCAGCTCACCCAGTCGGGAGACCCAGTACTTC
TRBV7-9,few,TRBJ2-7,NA,CASSLEQVPYEQYF,TGTGCCAGCAGCTTAGAGCAGGTTCCCTACGAGCAGTACTTC
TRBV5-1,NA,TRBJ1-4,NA,CASSLAGTTQLFF,TGCGCCAGCAGCTTGGCCGGTACCACCCAACTGTTTTTT
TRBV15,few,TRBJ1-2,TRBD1,CATSKGTGVENGYTF,TGTGCCACCAGCAAGGGGACAGGGGTAGAAAATGGCTACACCTTC
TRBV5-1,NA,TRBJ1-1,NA,CASKTGNTEAFF,TGCGCCAGCAAGACAGGGAACACTGAAGCTTTCTTT
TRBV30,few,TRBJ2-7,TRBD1,CAWINRGRGNEQYF,TGTGCCTGGATCAACAGGGGCAGGGGCAACGAGCAGTACTTC
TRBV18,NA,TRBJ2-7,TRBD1,CASSRATGTGGRRQYF,TGTGCCAGCTCTCGGGCAACCGGGACAGGTGGTCGGAGGCAGTACTTC
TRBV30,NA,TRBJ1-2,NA,CAWSALRARGYTF,TGTGCCTGGTCCGCTCTCCGGGCGCGAGGCTACACCTTC
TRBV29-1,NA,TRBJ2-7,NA,CSVGSQYYEQYF,TGCAGCGTGGGTAGCCAGTACTACGAGCAGTACTTC
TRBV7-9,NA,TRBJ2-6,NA,CASSPDRSGANVLTF,TGTGCCAGCAGCCCGGACAGATCTGGGGCCAACGTCCTGACTTTC
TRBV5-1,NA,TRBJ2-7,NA,CASTGSSYEQYF,TGCGCCAGCACTGGCAGCTCCTACGAGCAGTACTTC
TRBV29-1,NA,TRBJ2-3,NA,CSVEDTQYF,TGCAGCGTTGAAGATACGCAGTATTTT
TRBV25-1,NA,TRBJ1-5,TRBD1,CASSGQGGNQPQHF,TGTGCCAGCTCGGGACAGGGAGGCAATCAGCCCCAGCATTTT
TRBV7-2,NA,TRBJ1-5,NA,CASSLTGVQPQHF,TGTGCCAGCAGCCTCACGGGAGTCCAGCCCCAGCATTTT
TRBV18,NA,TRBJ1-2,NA,CASSPSKGYTF,TGTGCCAGCTCACCGTCGAAGGGCTACACCTTC
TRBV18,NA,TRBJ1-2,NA,CTSSPVQANYGYTF,TGTACCAGCTCACCAGTCCAGGCTAACTATGGCTACACCTTC
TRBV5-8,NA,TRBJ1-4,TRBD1,CASSWGTATNEKLFF,TGTGCCAGCAGCTGGGGGACAGCTACTAATGAAAAACTGTTTTTT
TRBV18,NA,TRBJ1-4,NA,CASSREGLYATNEKLFF,TGTGCCAGCTCCCGCGAGGGACTGTATGCAACTAATGAAAAACTGTTTTTT
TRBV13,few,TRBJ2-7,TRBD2,CASSLMASSGGEQYF,TGTGCCAGCAGCTTAATGGCGTCTAGCGGAGGGGAGCAGTACTTC
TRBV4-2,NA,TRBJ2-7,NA,CASSQEYRSSGTRDEQYF,TGTGCCAGCAGCCAAGAATACCGTTCATCCGGGACAAGGGACGAGCAGTACTTC
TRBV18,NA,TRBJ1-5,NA,CASSPSMGPLGNQPQHF,TGTGCCAGCTCACCCTCGATGGGGCCCCTGGGCAATCAGCCCCAGCATTTT
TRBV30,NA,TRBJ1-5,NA,CAWRGYSNQPQHF,TGTGCCTGGAGGGGGTATAGCAATCAGCCCCAGCATTTT
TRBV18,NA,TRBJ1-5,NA,CATGRGGNNQPQHF,TGTGCCACCGGGCGAGGGGGTAACAATCAGCCCCAGCATTTT
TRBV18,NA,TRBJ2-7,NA,CASSRDLSYEQYF,TGTGCCAGCTCACGGGACTTATCCTACGAGCAGTACTTC
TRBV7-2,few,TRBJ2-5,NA,CASSLKQRETQYF,TGTGCCAGCAGCTTAAAGCAGCGGGAGACCCAGTACTTC
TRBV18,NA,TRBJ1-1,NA,CASSPEGMNTEAFF,TGTGCCAGCTCACCTGAGGGAATGAACACTGAAGCTTTCTTT
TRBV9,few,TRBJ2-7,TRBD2,CASSVGGSGAYEQYF,TGTGCCAGCAGCGTCGGCGGGAGTGGGGCCTACGAGCAGTACTTC
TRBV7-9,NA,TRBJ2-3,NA,CASSLWSGGLSTDTQYF,TGTGCCAGCAGCTTATGGTCAGGGGGACTTAGCACAGATACGCAGTATTTT
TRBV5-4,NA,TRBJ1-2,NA,CASSLGGGVNYGYTF,TGTGCCAGCAGCTTGGGGGGCGGAGTTAACTATGGCTACACCTTC
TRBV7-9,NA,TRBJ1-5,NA,CASSLDQGNQPQHF,TGTGCCAGCAGCTTAGATCAGGGGAATCAGCCCCAGCATTTT
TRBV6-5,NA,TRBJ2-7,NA,CASSDAGSYEQYF,TGTGCCAGCAGTGACGCGGGATCCTACGAGCAGTACTTC
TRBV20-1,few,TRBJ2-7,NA,CSAREQRVQYF,TGCAGTGCTAGGGAACAACGAGTGCAGTACTTC
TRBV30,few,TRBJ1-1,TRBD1,CAWTTGEGYTEAFF,TGTGCCTGGACCACAGGGGAAGGATACACTGAAGCTTTCTTT
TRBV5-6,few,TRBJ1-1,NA,CASSVTGALSAEAFF,TGTGCCAGCAGCGTCACCGGGGCCCTGAGCGCTGAAGCTTTCTTT
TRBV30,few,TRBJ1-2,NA,CAWSVDENYGYTF,TGTGCCTGGAGTGTGGACGAAAACTATGGCTACACCTTC
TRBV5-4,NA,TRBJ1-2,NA,CASSLAGVDGYTF,TGTGCCAGCAGCTTGGCGGGGGTGGATGGCTACACCTTC
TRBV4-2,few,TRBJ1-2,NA,CASSQEEAIIYGYTF,TGTGCCAGCAGCCAAGAGGAAGCCATCATCTATGGCTACACCTTC
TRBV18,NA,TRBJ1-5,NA,CASSLLAISGSNQPQHF,TGTGCCAGCTCTCTCCTGGCCATTTCAGGTAGCAATCAGCCCCAGCATTTT
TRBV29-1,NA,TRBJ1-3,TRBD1,CSAQSGQGNTIYF,TGCAGCGCCCAATCGGGACAGGGGAACACCATATATTTT
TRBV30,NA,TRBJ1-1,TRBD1,CAWTVGQGEAFF,TGTGCCTGGACGGTGGGACAGGGTGAAGCTTTCTTT
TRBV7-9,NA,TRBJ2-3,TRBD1,CASSHRPGQGKDTQYF,TGTGCCAGCAGCCATCGACCGGGACAGGGGAAGGATACGCAGTATTTT
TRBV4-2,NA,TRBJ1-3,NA,CASSQDQSGNTIYF,TGTGCCAGCAGCCAAGACCAGTCTGGAAACACCATATATTTT
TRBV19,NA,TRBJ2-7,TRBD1,CASSSRDRAYEQYF,TGTGCCAGTAGTAGCCGGGACAGGGCCTACGAGCAGTACTTC
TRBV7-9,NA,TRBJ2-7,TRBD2,CASSLAAGVHEQYF,TGTGCCAGCAGCTTAGCAGCGGGAGTCCACGAGCAGTACTTC
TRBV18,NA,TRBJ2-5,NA,CASSPSLYPGGETQYF,TGTGCCAGCTCACCTTCTCTCTACCCGGGTGGAGAGACCCAGTACTTC
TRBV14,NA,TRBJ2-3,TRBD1,CASSQPTGSLTDTQYF,TGTGCCAGCAGCCAACCGACAGGGTCCCTCACAGATACGCAGTATTTT
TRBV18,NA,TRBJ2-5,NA,CASSPRSQETQYF,TGTGCCAGCTCACCCCGGAGCCAAGAGACCCAGTACTTC
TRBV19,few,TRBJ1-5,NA,CASSINGARQPQHF,TGTGCCAGTAGTATCAATGGGGCGCGGCAGCCCCAGCATTTT
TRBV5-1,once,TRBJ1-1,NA,CASSLGDGNTEAFF,TGCGCCAGCAGCCTGGGGGACGGGAACACTGAAGCTTTCTTT
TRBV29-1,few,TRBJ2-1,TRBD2,CSVGLRLASYNEQFF,TGCAGCGTTGGGCTTCGACTAGCGTCCTACAATGAGCAGTTCTTC